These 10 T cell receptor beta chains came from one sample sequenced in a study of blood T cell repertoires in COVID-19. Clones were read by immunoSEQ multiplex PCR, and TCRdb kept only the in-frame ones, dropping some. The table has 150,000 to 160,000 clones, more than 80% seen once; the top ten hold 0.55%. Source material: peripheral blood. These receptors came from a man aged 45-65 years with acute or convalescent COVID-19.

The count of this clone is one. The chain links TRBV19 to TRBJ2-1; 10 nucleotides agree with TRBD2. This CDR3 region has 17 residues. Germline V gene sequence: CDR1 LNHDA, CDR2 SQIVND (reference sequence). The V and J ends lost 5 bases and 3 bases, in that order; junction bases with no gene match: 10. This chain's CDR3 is CASSPGPTSGYYNEQFF. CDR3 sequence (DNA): TGTGCCAGTAGTCCGGGCCCGACTAGCGGGTACTACAATGAGCAGTTCTTC.

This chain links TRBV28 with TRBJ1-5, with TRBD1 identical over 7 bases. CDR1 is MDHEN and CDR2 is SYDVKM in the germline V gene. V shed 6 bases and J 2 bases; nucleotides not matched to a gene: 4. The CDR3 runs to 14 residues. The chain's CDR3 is CASSKGQGNQPQHF. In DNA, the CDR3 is TGTGCCAGCAGCAAAGGACAGGGCAATCAGCCCCAGCATTTT. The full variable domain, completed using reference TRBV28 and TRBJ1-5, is DVKVTQSSRYLVKRTGEKVFLECVQDMDHENMFWYRQDPGLGLRLIYFSYDVKMKEKGDIPEGYSVSREKKERFSLILESASTNQTSMYLCASSKGQGNQPQHFGDGTRLSIL.

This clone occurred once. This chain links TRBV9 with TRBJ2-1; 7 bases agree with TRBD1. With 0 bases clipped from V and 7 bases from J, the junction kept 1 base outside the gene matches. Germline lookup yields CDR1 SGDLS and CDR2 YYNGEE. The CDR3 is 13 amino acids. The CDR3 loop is CASSVGTGNEQFF. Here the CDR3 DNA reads TGTGCCAGCAGCGTAGGGACAGGAAATGAGCAGTTCTTC.

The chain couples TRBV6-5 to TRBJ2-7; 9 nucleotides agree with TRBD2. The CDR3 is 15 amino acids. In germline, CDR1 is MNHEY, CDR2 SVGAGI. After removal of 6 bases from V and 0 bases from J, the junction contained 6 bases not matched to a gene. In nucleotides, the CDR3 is TGTGCCAGCAGCAAAGCGGGAGGAAGCTCCTACGAGCAGTACTTC. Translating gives CASSKAGGSSYEQYF.

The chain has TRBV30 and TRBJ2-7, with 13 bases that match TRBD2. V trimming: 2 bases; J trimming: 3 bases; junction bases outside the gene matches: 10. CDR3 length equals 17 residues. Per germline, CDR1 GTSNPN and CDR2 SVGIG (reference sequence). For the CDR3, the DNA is TGTGCCTGGAGTCCTCCTTGGACTAGCGGGGGAGTCTACGAGCAGTACTTC. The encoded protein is CAWSPPWTSGGVYEQYF.

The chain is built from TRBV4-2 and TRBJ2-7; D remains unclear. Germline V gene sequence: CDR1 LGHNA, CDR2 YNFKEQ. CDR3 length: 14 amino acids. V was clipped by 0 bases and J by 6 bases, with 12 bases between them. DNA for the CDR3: TGTGCCAGCAGCCAAGATGGAGTCTCCGGCGAGCAGTACTTC. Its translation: CASSQDGVSGEQYF.

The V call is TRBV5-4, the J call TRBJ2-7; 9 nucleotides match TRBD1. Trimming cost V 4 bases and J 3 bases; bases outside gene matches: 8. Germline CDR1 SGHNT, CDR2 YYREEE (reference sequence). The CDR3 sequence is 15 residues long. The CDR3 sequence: CASSTPGQGDYEQYF. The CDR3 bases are TGTGCCAGCAGCACTCCGGGACAGGGAGACTACGAGCAGTACTTC.

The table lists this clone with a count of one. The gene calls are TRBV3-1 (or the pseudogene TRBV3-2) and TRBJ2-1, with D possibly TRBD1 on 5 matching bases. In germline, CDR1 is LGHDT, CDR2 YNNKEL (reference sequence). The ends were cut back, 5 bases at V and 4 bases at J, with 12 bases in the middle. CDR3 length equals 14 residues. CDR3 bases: TGTGCCAGCAGCGCTCCGACAGAATACAATGAGCAGTTCTTC. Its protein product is CASSAPTEYNEQFF.

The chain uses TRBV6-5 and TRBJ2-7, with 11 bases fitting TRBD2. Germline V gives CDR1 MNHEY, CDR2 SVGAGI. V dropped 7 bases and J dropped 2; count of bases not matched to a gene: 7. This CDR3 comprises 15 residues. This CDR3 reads CASTVTSGATYEQYF. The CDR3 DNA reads TGTGCCAGCACCGTGACTAGCGGGGCGACCTACGAGCAGTACTTC.

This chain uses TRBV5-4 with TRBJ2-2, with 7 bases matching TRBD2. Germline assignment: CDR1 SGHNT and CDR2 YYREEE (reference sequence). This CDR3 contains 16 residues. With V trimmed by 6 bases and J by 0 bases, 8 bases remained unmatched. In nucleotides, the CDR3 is TGTGCCAGCAAGAGGTCCAGCGGGGCGAACACCGGGGAGCTGTTTTTT. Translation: CASKRSSGANTGELFF.